This TCR beta chain originates from a study of early T cells in non-severe SARS-CoV-2 infection. The overall study: Sequencing targeted bulk RNA from unsorted whole blood, leaving chains unpaired.

Per germline, CDR1 PRHDT and CDR2 FYEKMQ (reference sequence). Trimming left V 6 bases short and J 0 bases short, with 12 bases between. The CDR3 extends over 14 amino acids. Individual cDNA molecules carried attached unique molecular identifiers. TCRdb reprocessed the 5' RACE reads with MiXCR, giving one entry per CDR3 protein. Of some 42,000 distinct CDR3 sequences in the sample, about 6% were seen once. About this clonotype: Its cognate antigen is unknown.

Study conclusions and caveats: In VDJdb matching, anti-spike CD8 responses were favored while private and CD4 specificities went missing.

This sequence originates from an adult who was a healthcare worker with PCR-confirmed SARS-CoV-2 infection or an uninfected control (not recorded which). Sequenced material: whole blood, taken at baseline. The gene calls are TRBV13 and TRBJ2-7; D perhaps matches TRBD2 (7 bases). DNA for the CDR3: TGTGCCAGCAGAACGGGGGGCCGCTCCTACGAGCAGTACTTC. It specifies CASRTGGRSYEQYF.